These T cell receptor beta chains were read from a single sample in a study of T cell responses to AZD1222 COVID-19 vaccine. The data were produced by immunoSEQ multiplex PCR, yet TCRdb's version contains in-frame clones alone and is incomplete. The sample has about 150,000 clones, around 86% seen once. The sample in question was peripheral blood, obtained on day 0 of MenACWY control vaccination. These TCRs come from an adult in good health. The CDR3 runs from the conserved cysteine through the conserved F or W. Each record gives: clone size, J gene, D gene, V gene, CDR3 DNA, CDR3 protein. A D gene is named only where the DNA matches it firmly. Clone size appears in some rows only: once, few, many, or a class for an expanded clone.

.	TRBJ2-7	.	TRBV5-1	TGCGCCAGCAGAACAAGTGTGGACAGCACCTACGAGCAGTACTTC	CASRTSVDSTYEQYF
few	TRBJ2-1	.	TRBV9	TGTGCCAGCAGCCTCCGGGGCAATGAGCAGTTCTTC	CASSLRGNEQFF
.	TRBJ2-1	.	TRBV6-5	TGTGCCAGCAGTTATCAGGGCAATGAGCAGTTCTTC	CASSYQGNEQFF
.	TRBJ2-2	.	TRBV19	TGTGCCAGCGAAACGCGGTACGCCGGGGAGCTGTTTTTT	CASETRYAGELFF
once	TRBJ1-1	TRBD1	TRBV9	TGTGCCAGCAGCGCCTACCTAGACAGGGTGGACACTGAAGCTTTCTTT	CASSAYLDRVDTEAFF
.	TRBJ2-2	TRBD2	TRBV10-1	TGCGCCAGCAGTGAGTCGAGACTAGCGGGCTACACCGGGGAGCTGTTTTTT	CASSESRLAGYTGELFF
.	TRBJ2-7	TRBD1	TRBV10-3	TGTGCCATCAGTGAGTCTCAGGGGGCCGACGAGCAGTACTTC	CAISESQGADEQYF
.	TRBJ2-1	TRBD1	TRBV11-2	TGTGCCAGCAGCTTAGCTCGGGGTAGGGGGCGCGAGCAGTTCTTC	CASSLARGRGREQFF
once	TRBJ1-6	.	TRBV5-8	TGTGCCAGCAGCTTCTCGGCTTCACCCCTCCACTTT	CASSFSASPLHF
.	TRBJ1-5	.	TRBV7-8	TGTGCCAGCAGCTTATCTACTGGCAATCAGCCCCAGCATTTT	CASSLSTGNQPQHF
.	TRBJ1-1	.	TRBV25-1	TGTGCCAGCAGGACCGCCGCAGTGGGAAACACTGAAGCTTTCTTT	CASRTAAVGNTEAFF
.	TRBJ1-4	TRBD1	TRBV7-8	TGTGCCAGCAGCTTAGTCCCCGGGACAGGGATATCTAATGAAAAACTGTTTTTT	CASSLVPGTGISNEKLFF
.	TRBJ1-2	TRBD1	TRBV7-2	TGTGCCAGCAGCTTAGGGACAGGGACTTATGGCTACACCTTC	CASSLGTGTYGYTF
.	TRBJ1-1	.	TRBV2	TGTGTTAAGTTGAGGGAGAACACTGAAGCTTTCTTT	CVKLRENTEAFF
.	TRBJ2-7	.	TRBV11-2	TGTGCCAGCAGCTTAAATGGCCAGATCTCCTACGAGCAGTACTTC	CASSLNGQISYEQYF
.	TRBJ1-1	.	TRBV7-9	TGTGCCAGCAGCTTAGATTGGGAGGACGCTGAAGCTTTCTTT	CASSLDWEDAEAFF
.	TRBJ1-1	.	TRBV6-5	TGTGCCAGCAGTTACCTACAGGGAAACACTGAAGCTTTCTTT	CASSYLQGNTEAFF
.	TRBJ1-5	.	TRBV13	TGTGCCAGCGGACGGGGCGGCAATCAGCCCCAGCATTTT	CASGRGGNQPQHF
.	TRBJ1-1	TRBD1	TRBV7-8	TGTGCCAGCAGCATAGACAGGGGGCAAACTGAAGCTTTCTTT	CASSIDRGQTEAFF
.	TRBJ1-3	.	TRBV10-2	TGCGCCAGCAGTGAGACGGGGAAGGGAAACACCATATATTTT	CASSETGKGNTIYF
once	TRBJ1-1	.	TRBV5-8	TGTGCCAGCAGCTTAGTCCTAGTCGCAGTTGCAGCTTTCTTT	CASSLVLVAVAAFF
.	TRBJ1-1	.	TRBV27	TGTGCCAGCAGTCAAGGGTTCTACACTGAAGCTTTCTTT	CASSQGFYTEAFF
.	TRBJ1-6	.	TRBV11-3	TGTGCCAGCAGCCCCCCCGATAATGGGGAGAAGTCCTATAATTCACCCCTCCACTTT	CASSPPDNGEKSYNSPLHF
.	TRBJ1-2	.	TRBV19	TGTGCCAGTAGTCTGGGGCCGCTATCGGGCTACACCTTC	CASSLGPLSGYTF
.	TRBJ2-1	TRBD2	TRBV11-3	TGTGCCAGCAGCCTAGCGGGGGGGCCATACAATGAGCAGTTCTTC	CASSLAGGPYNEQFF
.	TRBJ1-6	TRBD1	TRBV6-1	TGTGCCAGCAGTGAACGGACTCAGGGGGCCGACCTTCTACCCCTCCACTTT	CASSERTQGADLLPLHF
.	TRBJ1-6	.	TRBV19	TGTGCCAGTAGTATGCTTAATTCACCCCTCCACTTT	CASSMLNSPLHF
.	TRBJ2-2	TRBD2	TRBV9	TGTGCCAGCAGCTCCGGACTAGGACACACCGGGGAGCTGTTTTTT	CASSSGLGHTGELFF
few	TRBJ1-2	.	TRBV3-1/TRBV3-2	TGTGCCAGCAGCCAAGAGGGACTGCCCTATGAGGGCTACACCTTC	CASSQEGLPYEGYTF
few	TRBJ1-6	TRBD1	TRBV5-8	TGTGCCAGCAGCCCGACAGGGGGTAGCTCACCCCTCCACTTT	CASSPTGGSSPLHF
.	TRBJ2-3	.	TRBV9	TGTGCCAGCAGCGTAGTACCGGGTACAGATACGCAGTATTTT	CASSVVPGTDTQYF
once	TRBJ2-1	.	TRBV9	TGTGCCAGCAGCCCCAGGGGGGACAGAAACTACAATGAGCAGTTCTTC	CASSPRGDRNYNEQFF
.	TRBJ2-7	.	TRBV6-1	TGTGCCAGCAGTGAAGCCGCAATTGCCTCCTACGAGCAGTACTTC	CASSEAAIASYEQYF
.	TRBJ2-5	.	TRBV7-9	TGTGCCAGCAGCTTAGAGGGGCTCCGCGGGGAGACCCAGTACTTC	CASSLEGLRGETQYF
few	TRBJ1-2	.	TRBV7-2	TGTGCCAGCAGCCCTGTCCAGGGGATTGGCTACACCTTC	CASSPVQGIGYTF
.	TRBJ2-1	TRBD1	TRBV5-1	TGCGCCAGCAGCTTCGGTCAGGGGGCCTACAATGAGCAGTTCTTC	CASSFGQGAYNEQFF
once	TRBJ2-1	.	TRBV3-1/TRBV3-2	TGTGCCAGCAGCCAAGACACGGGTGTCTACAATGAGCAGTTCTTC	CASSQDTGVYNEQFF
few	TRBJ1-5	.	TRBV12-3/TRBV12-4	TGTGCCAGCAGTTTTTCGGGTCAGCCCCAGCATTTT	CASSFSGQPQHF
.	TRBJ1-5	.	TRBV6-5	TGTGCCAGCAGTTACAGGCCTAATCAGCCCCAGCATTTT	CASSYRPNQPQHF
few	TRBJ2-1	.	TRBV2	TGTGCCAGCAGTGGCCTAGCTATTGAGCAGTTCTTC	CASSGLAIEQFF
.	TRBJ2-1	TRBD1	TRBV24-1	TGTGCCACCAGTGACGGGGGACAGGGGGCGCCGACTGAGCAGTTCTTC	CATSDGGQGAPTEQFF
.	TRBJ2-3	TRBD1	TRBV29-1	TGCAGCGCTGCTATCTCCGGGACAGGGTTAGATACGCAGTATTTT	CSAAISGTGLDTQYF
few	TRBJ2-6	.	TRBV7-3	TGTGCCAGCAGCCCCGGGGGTTTTCCCTCCTCTGGGGCCAACGTCCTGACTTTC	CASSPGGFPSSGANVLTF
.	TRBJ1-6	.	TRBV18	TGTGCCAGCTCACCAATGGCCGAAAATTCACCCCTCCACTTT	CASSPMAENSPLHF
.	TRBJ2-5	TRBD2	TRBV5-4	TGTGCCAGCAGCCCTACGCGACTAGCGGGGGGCCAAGAGACCCAGTACTTC	CASSPTRLAGGQETQYF
.	TRBJ2-7	.	TRBV5-5	TGTGCCAGCAGCTTGGGACAGGCGGCCTACGAGCAGTACTTC	CASSLGQAAYEQYF
.	TRBJ1-1	.	TRBV5-6	TGTGCCAGCAGCTTCTTAGGGGTTAAGGACACTGAAGCTTTCTTT	CASSFLGVKDTEAFF
.	TRBJ1-1	.	TRBV28	TGTGCCAGCAGTTTTAATCTGCCAGGGATGAGCACTGAAGCTTTCTTT	CASSFNLPGMSTEAFF
.	TRBJ1-5	.	TRBV15	TGTGCCACCAGCAGAGAAGGTACAGGGATTAGCAATCAGCCCCAGCATTTT	CATSREGTGISNQPQHF
few	TRBJ2-2	.	TRBV6-5	TGTGCCAGTTACAGGGCCGACACCGGGGAGCTGTTTTTT	CASYRADTGELFF
.	TRBJ1-1	.	TRBV4-1	TGCGCCAGCAGCCAAGATCGGGGCAGACCCGACACTGAAGCTTTCTTT	CASSQDRGRPDTEAFF
.	TRBJ2-2	.	TRBV7-9	TGTGCCAGCAGCTTAGCCGCCCCAGGGGGGGTCACCGGGGAGCTGTTTTTT	CASSLAAPGGVTGELFF
.	TRBJ1-3	.	TRBV15	TGTGCCACCAGCAGGCCAACTGGAAACACCATATATTTT	CATSRPTGNTIYF
once	TRBJ1-5	TRBD1	TRBV3-1/TRBV3-2	TGTGCCAGCAGCCCTACATTGGGACAGCTGGAGCAGCCCCAGCATTTT	CASSPTLGQLEQPQHF
.	TRBJ2-1	.	TRBV11-2	TGTGCCAGCAGCTTCGCAGGTTTGTCTATCCGGGATGAGCAGTTCTTC	CASSFAGLSIRDEQFF
.	TRBJ1-4	TRBD1	TRBV10-2	TGCGCCAGCAGTGAATGGACAGGGAGCGAAAAACTGTTTTTT	CASSEWTGSEKLFF
.	TRBJ1-1	.	TRBV5-1	TGCGCCAGCAGCTTGGTCAGGGACACTGAAGCTTTCTTT	CASSLVRDTEAFF
.	TRBJ1-1	.	TRBV9	TGTGCCAGCAGCGTGGGCCAGAGGGACACTGAAGCTTTCTTT	CASSVGQRDTEAFF
.	TRBJ2-5	TRBD2	TRBV10-3	TGTGCCACTTCTCCGGGGGGGGCCGAAGAGACCCAGTACTTC	CATSPGGAEETQYF
.	TRBJ1-2	TRBD1	TRBV5-1	TGCGCCAGCAGCTATTCCGGGACAGGGGTTGTTGGCTACACCTTC	CASSYSGTGVVGYTF